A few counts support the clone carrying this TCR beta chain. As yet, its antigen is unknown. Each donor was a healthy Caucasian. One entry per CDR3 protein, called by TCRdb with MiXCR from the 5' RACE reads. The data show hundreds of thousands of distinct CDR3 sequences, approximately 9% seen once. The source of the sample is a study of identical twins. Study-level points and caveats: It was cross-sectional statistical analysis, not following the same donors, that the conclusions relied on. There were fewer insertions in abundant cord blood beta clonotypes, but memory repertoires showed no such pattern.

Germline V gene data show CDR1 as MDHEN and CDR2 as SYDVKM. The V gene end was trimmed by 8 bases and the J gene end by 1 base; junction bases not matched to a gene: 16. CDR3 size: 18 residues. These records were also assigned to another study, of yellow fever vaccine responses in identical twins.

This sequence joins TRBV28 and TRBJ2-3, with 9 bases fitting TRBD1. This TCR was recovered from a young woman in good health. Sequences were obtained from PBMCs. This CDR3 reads CASLTRDRAVKGTDTQYF. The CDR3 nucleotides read TGTGCCAGCCTCACGCGGGACAGGGCTGTCAAGGGCACAGATACGCAGTATTTT.